This T cell receptor (beta chain) was captured by sequencing in a study of control samples from healthy donors and cancer patients (dated by TCRdb to about 2020). The library came from the immunoSEQ multiplex PCR assay. TCRdb limited this immuneACCESS table to in-frame rearrangements with V and J called. A share of clones is missing; checked studies link under half to unresolved V genes, and the rest is unexplained. Recorded for this sample are 90,000 to 110,000 clones; around 88% of them occurred a single time. Of the sample, 15% to 20% is held by the ten largest clones. As for this clone: This receptor's antigen is unknown. Base qualities are not recorded, but no much larger clone differs from it by a single base.

From its cysteine to its phenylalanine, the CDR3 spans 16 amino acids. The read is trimmed to its CDR3 DNA, 48 bases read in frame from base 1. At the junction V is shortened by 1 base and J by 10 bases; bases outside the gene matches: 10. The germline V gene gives CDR1 as MNHNS and CDR2 as SASEGT. Sequenced material: blood. The rearranged chain carries TRBV6-1 and TRBJ1-6; 7 central nucleotides agree with TRBD1. The source is a woman in her fifties or sixties in good health. The CDR3 protein is CASSEVGPSQGSPLHF. DNA sequence: TGTGCCAGCAGTGAAGTGGGACCCTCACAGGGGTCACCCCTCCACTTT.